Following are 5 T cell receptor beta chains from one sample sequenced in a study of shared clonotypes between healthy human individuals. Cells designated naive CD8 were CD45RO-negative and were positively selected for CCR7, with terminally differentiated effector memory CD45RA+ cells excluded. Assay: immunoSEQ multiplex PCR; the TCRdb copy retains only in-frame clones and omits some. The sample holds just over 2,000,000 clones; about 95% are singletons and the top ten take 1% to 1.3%. Input material: naive CD8+ T cells sorted from blood. The receptors were gathered from a man younger than 30 in good health.

The chain employs TRBV29-1 and TRBJ1-4; D might be TRBD1 (6 bases). The CDR3 totals 14 residues. Trimming cost V 6 bases and J 3 bases, with 14 bases left between them. CDR1 SQVTM and CDR2 ANQGSEA come from the germline V gene. The CDR3 region has the DNA TGCAGCGTAGACACAGGGCCCTCTAATGAAAAACTGTTTTTT. Amino acids: CSVDTGPSNEKLFF.

The J gene is TRBJ2-3, the V gene TRBV5-6; 9 bases match TRBD2. Losses at the gene ends were 4 bases for V and 6 bases for J; bases not matched to a gene: 6. Per germline, CDR1 SGHDT and CDR2 YYEEEE. CDR3 length equals 14 residues. The CDR3 sequence: CASSTGLAMDTQYF. CDR3 DNA: TGTGCCAGCAGCACCGGACTAGCGATGGATACGCAGTATTTT.

The chain couples TRBV14 to TRBJ1-1; D gene unclear. Germline CDR1 reads SGHDN; CDR2 reads FVKESK. The CDR3 has 16 amino acids. Trimming shortened V by 1 base and J by 4 bases, and 16 bases separated the two germline ends. The DNA for the CDR3 is TGTGCCAGCAGCCAAGTTATTGCCCCGTACCTCACTGAAGCTTTCTTT. Translating gives CASSQVIAPYLTEAFF.

The rearrangement uses TRBV28 and TRBJ1-4, with 7 nucleotides matching TRBD1. Germline loops: CDR1 MDHEN, CDR2 SYDVKM. The J segment lost 5 bases and the V segment lost 5 bases, leaving 8 bases of the junction unmatched. The CDR3 is made up of 15 amino acids. The CDR3 DNA reads as TGTGCCAGCAGTCATACTGGGACAGAAAATGAAAAACTGTTTTTT. Encoded protein: CASSHTGTENEKLFF. The complete variable domain, with remaining parts taken from reference TRBV28 and TRBJ1-4, reads DVKVTQSSRYLVKRTGEKVFLECVQDMDHENMFWYRQDPGLGLRLIYFSYDVKMKEKGDIPEGYSVSREKKERFSLILESASTNQTSMYLCASSHTGTENEKLFFGSGTQLSVL.

As DNA, the CDR3 is TGTGCCAGCACCTTCCACCCTGAGGCAGGGACGCCCTACAATGAGCAGTTCTTC. This gives the protein CASTFHPEAGTPYNEQFF. The chain employs TRBV27 and TRBJ2-1; TRBD1 or TRBD2 may be the D gene (5 bases each). V lost 7 bases and J lost 2, with 24 bases in between. The CDR3 contains 18 residues. In germline, CDR1 is MNHEY, CDR2 SMNVEV (reference sequence).